Below are 26 T cell receptor beta chains sequenced from a single sample in a study of CD8+ T cells in alopecia areata. Following extraction, RNA underwent reverse transcription to cDNA, which served as the sequencing template. Generated by immunoSEQ multiplex PCR, the TCRdb table keeps only in-frame clones and is missing some. Among 220,000 or so clones listed, more than 45% were seen once. Sequencing used CD4+ T cells sorted from blood, obtained at week 0. These receptors all stem from a human donor with alopecia areata.

J is TRBJ2-1 and V is TRBV2; 13 positions agree with TRBD2. Per germline, CDR1 SNHLY and CDR2 FYNNEI. The CDR3 is made up of 15 amino acids. V lost 1 base and J lost 6; bases outside the gene matches: 0. As DNA, the CDR3 is TGTGCCAGCAGTGAAGGACTAGCGGGAGGCAATGAGCAGTTCTTC. It codes for CASSEGLAGGNEQFF.

This clone was detected only a few times. This chain connects TRBV6-5 to TRBJ2-7, with TRBD2 matching 11 bases. The CDR3 loop spans 13 amino acids. Germline CDR1 reads MNHEY; CDR2 reads SVGAGI. With V trimmed by 6 bases and J by 2 bases, 0 bases remained unmatched. The CDR3 here is CASRTSGTYEQYF. The CDR3 DNA is TGTGCCAGCAGGACTAGCGGGACCTACGAGCAGTACTTC.

In regard to this clone: Additional DNA sequences in this sample encode the identical CDR3. This CDR3 reads CASTGGNRNQPQHF. The CDR3 DNA follows: TGTGCCAGCACTGGGGGGAATAGGAATCAGCCCCAGCATTTT. The rearrangement uses TRBV2 and TRBJ1-5, with D possibly matching TRBD1 (5 bases). The CDR3 is 14 residues long. The germline V gene has CDR1 SNHLY and CDR2 FYNNEI. Trimming took 7 bases from V and 4 from J, leaving 14 bases between them.

This chain joins TRBV5-6 and TRBJ2-4; the match to TRBD1 covers 7 bases. V was pared by 0 bases and J by 9 bases, with 3 bases of the junction left unmatched. CDR1 and CDR2 (germline): SGHDT, YYEEEE. The CDR3 extends over 13 amino acids. DNA for the CDR3: TGTGCCAGCAGCTTGGATCCAGGGGGCATTCAGTACTTC. Its protein is CASSLDPGGIQYF.

The gene calls are TRBV6-5 and TRBJ1-2; 8 nucleotides line up with TRBD1. V gave up 5 bases and J gave up 3 bases; unmatched junction bases: 8. Germline values: CDR1 MNHEY, CDR2 SVGAGI. This CDR3 region has 15 residues. In DNA, the CDR3 is TGTGCCAGCAGTCGGACAGGGACGGTTGACTATGGCTACACCTTC. It codes for CASSRTGTVDYGYTF.

The gene calls are TRBV15 and TRBJ2-7, with D unresolved. V lost 4 bases and J 2 bases, leaving 6 bases between the germline ends. Germline CDR1 is LNHNV and CDR2 is YYDKDF (reference sequence). The CDR3 consists of 12 residues. The CDR3 protein is CATSTGPYEQYF. CDR3 sequence (DNA): TGTGCCACCAGCACTGGGCCCTACGAGCAGTACTTC.

The rearrangement joins TRBV5-1 to TRBJ2-6; maybe TRBD2 (5 bases). The CDR3 extends over 15 amino acids. CDR1 and CDR2 (germline): SGHRS, YFSETQ. V was cut by 5 bases and J by 3 bases, with 12 bases left in between. CDR3 nucleotide sequence: TGCGCCAGCAGACCTGAGGGTTTTGGGGCCAACGTCCTGACTTTC. As protein: CASRPEGFGANVLTF. Full variable domain (rest looked up from reference TRBV5-1 and TRBJ2-6): KAGVTQTPRYLIKTRGQQVTLSCSPISGHRSVSWYQQTPGQGLQFLFEYFSETQRNKGNFPGRFSGRQFSNSRSEMNVSTLELGDSALYLCASRPEGFGANVLTFGAGSRLTVL.

The V gene is TRBV11-2, the J gene TRBJ2-3, with 11 positions matching TRBD1. This CDR3 contains 15 residues. Germline V CDR1 and CDR2: SGHAT, FQNNGV. The trim removed 5 bases at V and 5 bases at J, leaving 6 bases unmatched. Here the CDR3 reads CASSPLGTGGDTQYF. CDR3 sequence (DNA): TGTGCCAGCAGCCCGCTCGGGACAGGGGGAGATACGCAGTATTTT.

DNA of the CDR3: TGTGCCAGCAGCTTAGGGTACTACGAGCAGTACTTC. Translation: CASSLGYYEQYF. The chain combines TRBV13 with TRBJ2-7; D call uncertain. CDR3 size: 12 residues. The germline V and J ends were trimmed by 0 bases and 3 bases, with 3 bases remaining between them. From germline, CDR1 is PRHDT and CDR2 FYEKMQ (reference sequence).

The chain recombines TRBV30 with TRBJ1-1, with TRBD1 identical over 7 bases. CDR3 size: 13 residues. CDR1 and CDR2 from the germline V gene are GTSNPN and SVGIG (reference sequence). After removal of 5 bases from V and 1 base from J, the junction contained 4 bases not matched to a gene. The CDR3 nucleotides read TGTGCCTGGGAGGGACAGCCGAACACTGAAGCTTTCTTT. Its translation: CAWEGQPNTEAFF.

V and J are TRBV30 and TRBJ2-3; 8 bases align to TRBD1. In germline, CDR1 is GTSNPN, CDR2 SVGIG (reference sequence). With V trimmed by 7 bases and J by 1 base, 7 bases remained unmatched. The CDR3 has 14 amino acids. In DNA form, the CDR3 reads TGTGCCTTAGACCCCAGGGGGCGCACAGATACGCAGTATTTT. Residues: CALDPRGRTDTQYF.

The chain combines TRBV30 with TRBJ2-5, with D hard to call. The CDR3 extends over 10 amino acids. The germline V gene encodes CDR1 GTSNPN and CDR2 SVGIG (reference sequence). V was clipped by 1 base and J by 8 bases, with 5 bases between them. CDR3 bases: TGTGCCTGGAGTGGGATCACCCAGTACTTC. It specifies CAWSGITQYF.

This clone was counted between two and nine times. The chain joins TRBV29-1 to TRBJ2-7, with 10 bases fitting TRBD1. Looked up from germline, CDR1 is SQVTM and CDR2 is ANQGSEA. V dropped 6 bases and J dropped 6; count of bases not matched to a gene: 8. The CDR3 length is 13 residues. CDR3: CSVGTGERGEQYF. The CDR3 nucleotides are TGCAGCGTCGGGACAGGGGAACGGGGCGAGCAGTACTTC.

This chain joins TRBV9 and TRBJ1-2, with a tentative D call TRBD1 (6 bases). V was cut by 5 bases and J by 8 bases, with 13 bases left in between. The CDR3 consists of 12 residues. Germline CDR1 SGDLS, CDR2 YYNGEE. In DNA form, the CDR3 reads TGTGCCAGCAGGGGACAAAGGTTAGGCTACACCTTC. Amino acid sequence: CASRGQRLGYTF.

The V gene is TRBV4-1, the J gene TRBJ2-2; no clear D. V lost 1 base and J 10 bases, leaving 10 bases between the germline ends. The germline V gene has CDR1 MGHRA and CDR2 YSYEKL. This CDR3 contains 13 residues. The CDR3 region has the DNA TGCGCCAGCAGCCAAGTTGGTCGCGCGGAGCTGTTTTTT. It is translated as CASSQVGRAELFF.

The chain couples TRBV5-4 to TRBJ2-3; TRBD2 aligns across 9 bases. The CDR3 spans 16 residues. V lost 4 bases, J lost 2 bases, and 8 bases stayed unmatched. Germline values: CDR1 SGHNT, CDR2 YYREEE (reference sequence). As DNA, the CDR3 is TGTGCCAGCAGCCCCCGGACTAGCGTCCTCACAGATACGCAGTATTTT. Amino acid sequence: CASSPRTSVLTDTQYF.

This clone was detected only once. The J gene is TRBJ1-2, the V gene TRBV29-1, with D possibly TRBD1 on 6 matching bases. Germline V gives CDR1 SQVTM, CDR2 ANQGSEA. The CDR3 has 14 residues. V dropped 4 bases and J dropped 2 bases, with 14 bases sitting between them. For the CDR3, the DNA is TGCAGCGTTGGAGTGGACAGTGGGAACTATGGCTACACCTTC. This encodes CSVGVDSGNYGYTF.

V gene TRBV9 combines with J gene TRBJ2-5; maybe TRBD1 (5 bases). The germline gives CDR1 SGDLS, CDR2 YYNGEE. The V end lost 0 bases, the J end lost 5 bases, and 14 bases lay between the germline ends. This CDR3 region has 15 residues. CDR3 loop: CASSVGQGTTETQYF. The DNA for the CDR3 is TGTGCCAGCAGCGTAGGTCAGGGTACTACGGAGACCCAGTACTTC.

This clone was observed a single time. The V and J genes are TRBV20-1 and TRBJ2-3; D uncertain. This CDR3 region has 11 residues. V gave up 7 bases and J gave up 2 bases, with 7 bases separating them. Germline CDR1 DFQATT, CDR2 SNEGSKA (reference sequence). Written as DNA, the CDR3 is TGCAGTGGTGGGTCCACAGATACGCAGTATTTT. This codes for CSGGSTDTQYF.

The J gene is TRBJ1-4, the V gene TRBV4-1; no clear D gene. CDR3 length: 15 amino acids. The V end was cut by 1 base, the J end by 0 bases, with 6 bases between. Per the germline V gene, CDR1 is MGHRA and CDR2 is YSYEKL. In nucleotides, the CDR3 is TGCGCCAGCAGCCAAGGCCCTGCAACTAATGAAAAACTGTTTTTT. This translates into CASSQGPATNEKLFF.

The chain couples TRBV6-5 to TRBJ1-2; no clear D gene. Germline loops: CDR1 MNHEY, CDR2 SVGAGI. V lost 2 bases to trimming and J lost 2 bases, with 6 bases between them. This CDR3 is built from 13 residues. As DNA, the CDR3 is TGTGCCAGCAGTTACGGAGGGAACTATGGCTACACCTTC. This codes for CASSYGGNYGYTF.

This clone has only a few counts. The V call is TRBV6-1, the J call TRBJ2-3; D remains unclear. CDR1 is MNHNS and CDR2 is SASEGT in the germline V gene. The CDR3 has 15 amino acids. Deletions cut 2 bases from V and 5 bases from J, with 14 bases between. Here the CDR3 reads CASSERAGFQDTQYF. CDR3 bases: TGTGCCAGCAGTGAAAGGGCAGGCTTTCAAGATACGCAGTATTTT.

This clone was observed a few times. The chain recombines TRBV5-1 with TRBJ1-2, with D hard to call. Per the germline V gene, CDR1 is SGHRS and CDR2 is YFSETQ. The V gene lost 7 bases and the J gene lost 0 bases, with 13 bases spanning the gap. This CDR3 is built from 14 residues. The CDR3 DNA reads as TGCGCCAGCGGCCTCCGGACGACTAACTATGGCTACACCTTC. This sequence encodes CASGLRTTNYGYTF.

Only a few counts were recorded for this clone. V and J are TRBV30 and TRBJ1-2; D call uncertain. CDR1 GTSNPN and CDR2 SVGIG come from the germline V gene (reference sequence). The length of the CDR3 is 15 residues. V dropped 4 bases and J dropped 0 bases, with 15 bases sitting between them. CDR3 sequence (DNA): TGTGCCTGGACTAGGACCGCCAGTTCTAACTATGGCTACACCTTC. Its translation is CAWTRTASSNYGYTF.

This sequence joins TRBV6-5 and TRBJ1-2; the match to TRBD1 covers 8 bases. This CDR3 comprises 15 residues. J gave up 6 bases and V 6 bases, and 12 bases lay outside the gene matches. From germline, CDR1 is MNHEY and CDR2 SVGAGI. The CDR3 sequence: CASSRGWAGGDGYTF. The DNA of the CDR3 is TGTGCCAGCAGCCGGGGATGGGCAGGGGGCGATGGCTACACCTTC.

The chain is built from TRBV7-9 and TRBJ2-7; D may correspond to TRBD1 or TRBD2 (6 bases each). Germline V lookup: CDR1 SEHNR, CDR2 FQNEAQ (reference sequence). V lost 5 bases to trimming and J lost 6 bases, with 8 bases between them. This CDR3 has 11 residues. The CDR3 DNA reads as TGTGCCAGCAGCCCGGGGGCCGAGCAGTACTTC. This codes for CASSPGAEQYF.